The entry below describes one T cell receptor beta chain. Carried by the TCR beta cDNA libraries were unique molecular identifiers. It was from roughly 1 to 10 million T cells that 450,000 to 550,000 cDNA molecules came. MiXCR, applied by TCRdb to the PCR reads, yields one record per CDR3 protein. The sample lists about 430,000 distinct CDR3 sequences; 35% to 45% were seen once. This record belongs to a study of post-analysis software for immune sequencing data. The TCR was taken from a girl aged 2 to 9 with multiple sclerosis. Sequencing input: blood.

The CDR3 protein is CASSVGLVGFGETQYF. CDR3 in DNA: TGTGCCAGCAGCGTAGGGCTGGTAGGCTTCGGAGAGACCCAGTACTTC. The chain combines TRBV6-2 or TRBV6-3 with TRBJ2-7; D call uncertain. The closer fit of TRBJ2-5 to the DNA end suggests the J call may be wrong. Germline lookup yields CDR1 MNHEY and CDR2 SVGEGT. The CDR3 runs to 16 residues.